The 9 T cell receptor beta chains given below trace back to one sample, sequenced in a study of T cell responses to AZD1222 COVID-19 vaccine. The method was immunoSEQ multiplex PCR; TCRdb's version includes in-frame clones alone and lacks a portion of them. The sample has 95,000 to 100,000 clones, around nine tenths seen once. This specimen was peripheral blood, taken on day 0 of AZD1222 vaccination. Receptors originate from an adult in good health.

This rearrangement joins TRBV10-2 to TRBJ1-2; D may be TRBD1 (5 bases). Between the trimmed V and J ends, which lost 2 bases and 0 bases, there was a span of 13 bases. Per the germline V gene, CDR1 is WSHSY and CDR2 is SAAADI. This CDR3 contains 16 residues. CDR3 nucleotides: TGCGCCAGCAGTGAGAAGATGGGGGAGACTAACTATGGCTACACCTTC. As protein: CASSEKMGETNYGYTF.

J is TRBJ2-1 and V is TRBV7-9; D is unclear. V was clipped by 0 bases and J by 0 bases, with 9 bases between them. The CDR3 has 16 residues. Germline V gene sequence: CDR1 SEHNR, CDR2 FQNEAQ (reference sequence). The CDR3 coding sequence is TGTGCCAGCAGCTTAGCGCCACTCAGCTCCTACAATGAGCAGTTCTTC. It is translated as CASSLAPLSSYNEQFF.

The rearrangement joins TRBV19 to TRBJ1-1, with D unclear. V was clipped by 4 bases and J by 5 bases, with 11 bases between them. The CDR3 totals 13 residues. Germline CDR1 LNHDA, CDR2 SQIVND (reference sequence). The CDR3 sequence: CASSTFTGTEAFF. The CDR3 bases are TGTGCCAGTAGTACCTTCACCGGAACTGAAGCTTTCTTT.

V and J are TRBV7-2 and TRBJ1-5; TRBD1 is a possible D gene (5 bases). The CDR3 loop spans 15 amino acids. V was trimmed by 5 bases and J by 2 bases, leaving 13 bases between them. Per germline, CDR1 SGHTA and CDR2 FQGNSA. This CDR3 is CASSPFWGGNQPQHF. CDR3 sequence (DNA): TGTGCCAGCAGCCCCTTTTGGGGGGGCAATCAGCCCCAGCATTTT.

The chain uses TRBV6-2 or TRBV6-3 and TRBJ2-7; 14 nucleotides match TRBD2. The CDR3 extends over 18 amino acids. V lost 2 bases to trimming and J lost 1 base; unmatched junction nucleotides: 7. Germline CDR1 reads MNHEY; CDR2 reads SVGEGT. The DNA of the CDR3 is TGTGCCAGCAGTTACCTCGGGACTAGCGGGAGTAGATCCTACGAGCAGTACTTC. It is translated as CASSYLGTSGSRSYEQYF.

With respect to this clone: Compared with germline, one end of the junction differs, possibly owing to a read error. The chain carries TRBV6-5 and TRBJ2-7, with 11 bases that match TRBD2. CDR1 is MNHEY and CDR2 is SVGAGI in the germline V gene. The CDR3 runs 13 residues. The CDR3: CASSYRDSGRALF. CDR3 in DNA: TGTGCCAGCAGTTACCGAGATAGCGGGAGGGCCCTCTTC.

This sequence joins TRBV6-5 and TRBJ1-1; no reliable D call. The CDR3 contains 13 residues. V lost 6 bases and J 0 bases, leaving 8 bases between the germline ends. Germline V gives CDR1 MNHEY, CDR2 SVGAGI. The CDR3 loop is CASSRDMNTEAFF. Here the CDR3 DNA reads TGTGCCAGCAGCAGAGATATGAACACTGAAGCTTTCTTT.

The chain recombines TRBV11-2 with TRBJ1-6; no reliable D call. The CDR3 covers 18 residues. The germline V gene encodes CDR1 SGHAT and CDR2 FQNNGV. The germline V and J ends were trimmed by 2 bases and 5 bases, with 19 bases remaining between them. CDR3 sequence: CASSLYPQRTDHNSPLHF. CDR3 DNA sequence: TGTGCCAGCAGCTTATACCCTCAGAGGACGGACCATAATTCACCCCTCCACTTT.

The chain has TRBV4-2 and TRBJ2-1; TRBD2 matches 9 bases. Trimming took 1 base from V and 4 from J; bases not matched to a gene: 5. This CDR3 has 16 amino acids. Germline V lookup: CDR1 LGHNA, CDR2 YNFKEQ. The CDR3 spells CASSQVTSGLYNEQFF. The CDR3 coding sequence is TGTGCCAGCAGCCAAGTAACTAGCGGGCTATACAATGAGCAGTTCTTC.